This entry lists 20 T cell receptor beta chains sequenced from one sample in a study of response to subunit inactivated influenza vaccine listed by TCRdb under 2018. Library prep was done by RT-PCR. Sequenced on an Illumina HiSeq 2500. The raw public data were reprocessed by TCRdb itself: fastp quality trimming at Q25, MiXCR clonotype calling, in-frame beta chains only. Entries are consolidated by CDR3 protein sequence, retaining the most common genes and DNA. The sample profile shows roughly 650,000 distinct CDR3 sequences; approximately 15% of them were found once. Of the sample, less than 9% is held by the ten largest clones. This specimen consisted of PBMCs from blood, obtained around two weeks before vaccination. The receptors originated from a man aged 50 to 59 who received an inactivated influenza vaccine. Donor details come from another sample of the same person, matched by shared clones.

The chain joins TRBV12-3 or TRBV12-4 to TRBJ2-1, with 9 nucleotides matching TRBD1. V shed 6 bases and J 2 bases; nucleotides not matched to a gene: 5. The CDR3 has 15 residues. CDR3 amino acids: CASRTDRGTYNEQFF. The DNA for the CDR3 is TGTGCCAGCAGGACGGACAGGGGTACCTACAATGAGCAGTTCTTC.

The genes are TRBV12-3 or TRBV12-4 and TRBJ2-7, with 7 bases fitting TRBD1. The junction had 7 bases not matched to a gene; V was cut back by 1 base and J by 4 bases. The CDR3 has 15 residues. In DNA form, the CDR3 reads TGTGCCAGCAGTTTAGAGGGGGCCGGCTATTACGAGCAGTACTTC. Residues: CASSLEGAGYYEQYF.

The CDR3 reads CSATQNRDSPASEQYF. In DNA form, the CDR3 reads TGCAGTGCAACGCAGAACCGGGACTCCCCGGCCAGCGAGCAGTACTTC. This sequence joins TRBV20-1 and TRBJ2-7; D might be TRBD2 (6 bases). The ends were cut back, 6 bases at V and 6 bases at J, with 27 bases in the middle. The CDR3 contains 16 residues. CDR1 is DFQATT and CDR2 is SNEGSKA in the germline V gene (reference sequence).

V and J are TRBV6-1 and TRBJ2-1; D gene unclear. The CDR3 length is 15 residues. V was trimmed by 5 bases and J by 0 bases, leaving 11 bases between them. Per the germline V gene, CDR1 is MNHNS and CDR2 is SASEGT. CDR3 sequence: CASSQRSLSYNEQFF. As DNA, the CDR3 is TGTGCCAGCAGTCAACGCAGCCTCTCCTACAATGAGCAGTTCTTC.

This clonotype showed up just a few times. This chain connects TRBV5-1 to TRBJ1-1; TRBD1 might be the D (5 bases). V lost 4 bases, J lost 1 base, and 14 bases lay in between. This CDR3 comprises 15 residues. CDR1 and CDR2 from the germline V gene are SGHRS and YFSETQ. The CDR3 coding sequence is TGCGCCAGCAGCCCGGGCTGGGGCTCGAACACTGAAGCTTTCTTT. As protein: CASSPGWGSNTEAFF. Filled out from reference TRBV5-1 and TRBJ1-1, the complete variable domain reads KAGVTQTPRYLIKTRGQQVTLSCSPISGHRSVSWYQQTPGQGLQFLFEYFSETQRNKGNFPGRFSGRQFSNSRSEMNVSTLELGDSALYLCASSPGWGSNTEAFFGQGTRLTVV.

V gene TRBV20-1 combines with J gene TRBJ2-3, with D possibly being TRBD1 (7 bases). Germline V gene sequence: CDR1 DFQATT, CDR2 SNEGSKA (reference sequence). Trimming took off 6 bases at V and 1 base at J, with 17 bases between the two ends. The CDR3 length is 15 residues. CDR3 sequence reads: CSARRTGGGTDTQYF. Written as DNA, the CDR3 is TGCAGTGCCAGAAGGACAGGCGGGGGCACAGATACGCAGTATTTT.

This clonotype was seen a few times. The gene calls are TRBV7-9 and TRBJ1-3; no definite D call. Trimming cost V 9 bases and J 0 bases, with 9 bases left between them. Per germline, CDR1 SEHNR and CDR2 FQNEAQ (reference sequence). The CDR3 consists of 13 residues. In nucleotides, the CDR3 is TGTGCCAGTGTACAGAGCTCTGGAAACACCATATATTTT. Translating gives CASVQSSGNTIYF.

The CDR3 DNA sequence: TGTGCCAGCAGCTTAAAAGCAGAATCCTACGAGCAGTACTTC. As protein: CASSLKAESYEQYF. V usage is TRBV7-9 and J usage is TRBJ2-7; D is ambiguous. Germline-derived CDR1 and CDR2 are SEHNR and FQNEAQ (reference sequence). The CDR3 sequence is 14 residues long. Trimming took off 2 bases at V and 1 base at J, with 9 bases between the two ends.

The V gene is TRBV11-1, the J gene TRBJ2-7, with TRBD1 identical over 9 bases. Germline V gene lookup returns CDR1 SGHAT and CDR2 FQDESV (reference sequence). V dropped 6 bases and J dropped 6; count of bases not matched to a gene: 12. This CDR3 is built from 15 residues. The CDR3 loop is CASRLMRQGGGEQYF. The CDR3 bases are TGTGCCAGCAGATTAATGCGACAGGGGGGTGGCGAGCAGTACTTC.

The chain carries TRBV20-1 and TRBJ2-7; D gene ambiguous. With 1 base removed from V and 2 bases from J, the gap between germline ends came to 9 bases. The germline CDR1 and CDR2 sequences are DFQATT and SNEGSKA (reference sequence). This CDR3 has 13 amino acids. CDR3 protein: CSARVFSAYEQYF. The CDR3 DNA reads as TGCAGTGCTAGAGTTTTCAGCGCCTACGAGCAGTACTTC.

This clonotype was picked up many times. This chain links TRBV10-3 with TRBJ2-7, with D possibly being TRBD1 (6 bases). This CDR3 comprises 13 residues. CDR1 is ENHRY, CDR2 SYGVKD, per germline. V was cut by 4 bases and J by 2 bases, with 9 bases left in between. The CDR3 bases are TGTGCCATCAGTGGGGGGCCCCCCTACGAGCAGTACTTC. Translation: CAISGGPPYEQYF.

This clonotype was seen a handful of times. Written as DNA, the CDR3 is TGCGCCAGCAGCCCCTACAGGGAAGACACTGAAGCTTTCTTT. It is translated as CASSPYREDTEAFF. This chain joins TRBV4-1 and TRBJ1-1; tentative D call: TRBD1 (6 bases). Germline CDR1 reads MGHRA; CDR2 reads YSYEKL. The CDR3 is 14 amino acids. Between the trimmed V and J ends, which lost 4 bases and 3 bases, there was a span of 12 bases.

CDR3 bases: TGTGCCAGCAGCGGACAGGGGAGCCTCACAGATACGCAGTATTTT. Residues: CASSGQGSLTDTQYF. The chain links TRBV9 to TRBJ2-3, with TRBD1 identical over 8 bases. Germline V lookup: CDR1 SGDLS, CDR2 YYNGEE. The CDR3 is 15 residues long. V trimming: 3 bases; J trimming: 2 bases; junction bases outside the gene matches: 5.

This clonotype occurred many times. The chain joins TRBV7-9 to TRBJ2-1; D may be TRBD1 (6 bases). The germline V and J ends were trimmed by 5 bases and 9 bases, with 11 bases remaining between them. The CDR3 has 12 residues. Germline loops: CDR1 SEHNR, CDR2 FQNEAQ (reference sequence). CDR3 DNA: TGTGCCAGCAGCCCAGGGGTACTTGAGCAGTTCTTC. This sequence encodes CASSPGVLEQFF.

The chain has TRBV2 and TRBJ2-2; 7 nucleotides align to TRBD1. CDR3 length equals 19 residues. Per the germline V gene, CDR1 is SNHLY and CDR2 is FYNNEI. After removal of 1 base from V and 2 bases from J, the junction contained 13 bases not matched to a gene. The CDR3 region is CASSEVAGTALINTGELFF. The CDR3 nucleotides are TGTGCCAGCAGTGAAGTCGCCGGGACAGCCCTTATAAACACCGGGGAGCTGTTTTTT.

This CDR3 is CASSGRTSGSSYNEQFF. In DNA form, the CDR3 reads TGTGCCAGCAGCGGGCGGACTAGCGGGAGCTCCTACAATGAGCAGTTCTTC. V gene TRBV7-9 combines with J gene TRBJ2-1, with 13 bases matching TRBD2. Germline values: CDR1 SEHNR, CDR2 FQNEAQ (reference sequence). V gave up 5 bases and J gave up 0 bases; unmatched junction bases: 4. CDR3 length equals 17 residues.

The chain couples TRBV5-5 to TRBJ2-2; D is ambiguous. Germline lookup yields CDR1 SGHKS and CDR2 YYEKEE (reference sequence). Trimming pared 5 bases from V and 3 bases from J, leaving 14 bases between. This CDR3 has 15 amino acids. As DNA, the CDR3 is TGTGCCAGCAGTGAAACAGATCTCGACACCGGGGAGCTGTTTTTT. It is translated as CASSETDLDTGELFF.

This clonotype was observed at least ten times. The rearrangement links TRBV27 to TRBJ1-2; D unclear. The V end lost 5 bases, the J end lost 8 bases, and 18 bases lay between the germline ends. The CDR3 runs to 14 residues. Per the germline V gene, CDR1 is MNHEY and CDR2 is SMNVEV (reference sequence). CDR3 loop: CASSRSPLSGGYTF. The CDR3 DNA reads TGTGCCAGCAGTCGAAGTCCCTTATCGGGCGGCTACACCTTC.

This clonotype was found many times. The rearrangement links TRBV5-8 to TRBJ1-5; tentative D call: TRBD1 (6 bases). CDR3 length equals 15 residues. The germline V and J ends were trimmed by 0 bases and 5 bases, with 12 bases remaining between them. In germline, CDR1 is SGHTS, CDR2 YDEGEE. The CDR3 nucleotides read TGTGCCAGCAGCTTGGATTTTGGGGGCCATCAGCCCCAGCATTTT. This gives the protein CASSLDFGGHQPQHF.

J is TRBJ2-5 and V is TRBV11-3; no firm D call. Germline lookup yields CDR1 SGHNT and CDR2 YENEEA. V lost 2 bases and J lost 2, with 6 bases in between. This CDR3 spans 13 amino acids. The DNA of the CDR3 is TGTGCCAGCAGCTTAATGGTACAAGAGACCCAGTACTTC. It is translated as CASSLMVQETQYF.